This entry lists 15 T cell receptor beta chains sequenced from one sample in a study of cytomegalovirus exposure and HLA in healthy donors. In the PCR, 60 Vbeta and 13 Jbeta primers were used. Sequenced by immunoSEQ multiplex PCR; TCRdb stores in-frame clones only, minus some. The sample holds approximately 90,000 clones, roughly 80% seen once. Source material: PBMCs. These receptors originate from a man between 40 and 49 years old in good health and CMV-seronegative.

This chain connects TRBV7-9 to TRBJ1-1, with D perhaps TRBD1 (5 bases). V lost 5 bases, J lost 1 base, and 20 bases lay in between. Germline CDR1 and CDR2: SEHNR and FQNEAQ (reference sequence). The CDR3 extends over 17 amino acids. The CDR3 coding sequence is TGTGCCAGCAGCCCTTTGGGGGGGGGTGGTTCGAACACTGAAGCTTTCTTT. The encoded protein is CASSPLGGGGSNTEAFF.

This rearrangement joins TRBV4-2 to TRBJ2-3; possible D gene TRBD2, 6 bases. V lost 4 bases and J lost 2, with 16 bases in between. CDR1 and CDR2 from the germline V gene are LGHNA and YNFKEQ. The CDR3 spans 16 residues. CDR3 bases: TGTGCCAGCAGCCTTGCCACGGGACTTGCCACAGATACGCAGTATTTT. Translating it yields CASSLATGLATDTQYF.

This chain links TRBV10-2 with TRBJ2-2; 7 positions agree with TRBD1. This CDR3 spans 15 amino acids. V lost 5 bases, J lost 4 bases, and 7 bases stayed unmatched. In germline, CDR1 is WSHSY, CDR2 SAAADI. CDR3 region: CASSLQTGVTGELFF. CDR3 coding DNA: TGCGCCAGCAGTCTCCAAACAGGGGTCACCGGGGAGCTGTTTTTT.

The chain has TRBV5-1 and TRBJ1-4; the match to TRBD1 covers 7 bases. This CDR3 is 14 amino acids long. J gave up 6 bases and V 2 bases, and 4 bases lay outside the gene matches. Germline V gives CDR1 SGHRS, CDR2 YFSETQ. CDR3 amino acids: CASSFGQVDEKLFF. The CDR3 region has the DNA TGCGCCAGCAGCTTTGGACAGGTCGATGAAAAACTGTTTTTT. The complete variable domain, with remaining parts taken from reference TRBV5-1 and TRBJ1-4, reads KAGVTQTPRYLIKTRGQQVTLSCSPISGHRSVSWYQQTPGQGLQFLFEYFSETQRNKGNFPGRFSGRQFSNSRSEMNVSTLELGDSALYLCASSFGQVDEKLFFGSGTQLSVL.

The chain carries TRBV5-1 and TRBJ2-2; 9 nucleotides agree with TRBD2. CDR3 size: 14 residues. CDR1 SGHRS and CDR2 YFSETQ come from the germline V gene. Trimming took 5 bases from V and 6 from J; bases not matched to a gene: 5. CDR3 sequence: CASRLTSGSGELFF. The CDR3 DNA reads TGCGCCAGCAGACTGACTAGCGGCTCCGGGGAGCTGTTTTTT. Full variable domain (missing parts from reference TRBV5-1 and TRBJ2-2): KAGVTQTPRYLIKTRGQQVTLSCSPISGHRSVSWYQQTPGQGLQFLFEYFSETQRNKGNFPGRFSGRQFSNSRSEMNVSTLELGDSALYLCASRLTSGSGELFFGEGSRLTVL.

This rearrangement joins TRBV6-1 to TRBJ1-3; no clear D. The CDR3 extends over 14 amino acids. Germline loops: CDR1 MNHNS, CDR2 SASEGT. The V end was cut by 2 bases, the J end by 8 bases, with 13 bases between. DNA for the CDR3: TGTGCCAGCAGTGAAATACACGGCGGGGACACCATATATTTT. Encoded protein: CASSEIHGGDTIYF.

V is TRBV5-8 and J is TRBJ1-1; 8 bases agree with TRBD1. J gave up 10 bases and V 3 bases, and 11 bases lay outside the gene matches. This CDR3 comprises 14 residues. The germline V gene encodes CDR1 SGHTS and CDR2 YDEGEE. CDR3 amino acids: CASSYGQGWGVAFF. Written as DNA, the CDR3 is TGTGCCAGCAGCTACGGACAGGGATGGGGAGTAGCTTTCTTT.

The V and J genes are TRBV14 and TRBJ2-7; perhaps TRBD1 as D (6 bases). The V gene lost 1 base and the J gene lost 2 bases, with 12 bases spanning the gap. The CDR3 runs to 15 residues. CDR1 SGHDN and CDR2 FVKESK come from the germline V gene. This CDR3 is CASSQVGSGAYEQYF. CDR3 sequence (DNA): TGTGCCAGCAGCCAAGTCGGCTCAGGGGCCTACGAGCAGTACTTC.

The J gene is TRBJ2-7, the V gene TRBV5-3; TRBD2 matches at 8 bases. TRBV5-3 is reported as an ORF; its role is uncertain. The ends lost 4 bases at V and 7 bases at J; junction bases unmatched: 10. The CDR3 consists of 14 residues. The DNA of the CDR3 is TGTGCCAGAAGCGGTACTAGCGGTCAGCGGGAGCAGTACTTC. Amino acids: CARSGTSGQREQYF.

This rearrangement joins TRBV5-6 to TRBJ2-3; perhaps TRBD1 as D (7 bases). CDR1 and CDR2 from the germline V gene are SGHDT and YYEEEE. V was shortened by 4 bases and J by 3 bases, with 15 bases between the two germline ends. The CDR3 contains 15 residues. The chain's CDR3 is CASSAGTEGTDTQYF. In nucleotides, the CDR3 is TGTGCCAGCAGCGCGGGGACAGAGGGGACAGATACGCAGTATTTT. The full variable domain, rest sourced from reference TRBV5-6 and TRBJ2-3, is DAGVTQSPTHLIKTRGQQVTLRCSPKSGHDTVSWYQQALGQGPQFIFQYYEEEERQRGNFPDRFSGHQFPNYSSELNVNALLLGDSALYLCASSAGTEGTDTQYFGPGTRLTVL.

CDR3 residues: CASSQGDRAAYEQYF. The CDR3 DNA reads TGCGCCAGCAGCCAGGGCGACAGGGCTGCCTACGAGCAGTACTTC. The V gene is TRBV4-3, the J gene TRBJ2-7; 7 bases map to TRBD1. Germline CDR1 is LGHNA and CDR2 is YSLEER. V shed 3 bases and J 2 bases; nucleotides not matched to a gene: 7. The CDR3 extends over 15 amino acids.

V is TRBV27 and J is TRBJ1-5, with a possible D match to TRBD1 (6 bases). Trimming stripped 5 bases from V and 4 bases from J, with 18 bases between. The V gene's germline CDR1 is MNHEY and CDR2 SMNVEV (reference sequence). CDR3 length: 16 residues. This chain's CDR3 is CASSAGVRGVNQPQHF. The DNA for the CDR3 is TGTGCCAGCAGTGCTGGTGTCAGGGGAGTAAATCAGCCCCAGCATTTT.

The J gene is TRBJ2-7, the V gene TRBV7-5; whether TRBD2, the table's D call, matches the DNA was not checked. TRBV7-5 is given as a pseudogene. The CDR3 extends over 17 amino acids. The CDR3 region has the DNA TGTGTCAGAAGCCAGACCCTTTTTAGCGGGGGGGGGTACGAGCAGTACTTC. It encodes CVRSQTLFSGGGYEQYF.

As to this clone: Other DNA sequences in the same sample also yield this CDR3. The gene calls are TRBV5-1 and TRBJ2-7; possible D gene TRBD1, 6 bases. Germline values: CDR1 SGHRS, CDR2 YFSETQ. CDR3 size: 13 residues. Trimming stripped 2 bases from V and 2 bases from J, with 8 bases between. The CDR3: CASSFGQTYEQYF. Written as DNA, the CDR3 is TGCGCCAGCAGCTTCGGACAGACCTACGAGCAGTACTTC. The whole variable domain, filled in from reference TRBV5-1 and TRBJ2-7, reads KAGVTQTPRYLIKTRGQQVTLSCSPISGHRSVSWYQQTPGQGLQFLFEYFSETQRNKGNFPGRFSGRQFSNSRSEMNVSTLELGDSALYLCASSFGQTYEQYFGPGTRLTVT.

The chain has TRBV19 and TRBJ1-2; TRBD1 agrees at 8 bases. Losses at the gene ends were 5 bases for V and 5 bases for J; bases not matched to a gene: 10. Per germline, CDR1 LNHDA and CDR2 SQIVND (reference sequence). The CDR3 is made up of 15 amino acids. The CDR3 loop is CASSPDHRGRYGYTF. As DNA, the CDR3 is TGTGCCAGTAGTCCCGACCACAGGGGGAGGTATGGCTACACCTTC.